Following are 2 T cell receptor beta chains from one sample sequenced in a study of vaccination and CD4 T cells after COVID-19. The antigens for these receptors are not known. Cultured CD4+ T-cell DNA underwent Oncomine TCR Beta short-read sequencing. One entry per CDR3 protein results from TCRdb running MiXCR on the PCR reads. The data show around 16,000 distinct CDR3 sequences, roughly four fifths seen once. Stated treatment: approximately nine-day PBMC culture with coronavirus spike peptide pools or control peptides (ViraFEST assay). Sample: CD4+ T cells from blood, cultured in vitro, taken after SARS-CoV-2 vaccination. These receptors were collected from a human donor who received a COVID-19 vaccine.

This clonotype was seen once. The J gene is TRBJ1-4, the V gene TRBV2; 8 positions agree with TRBD1. Germline trimming cut 6 bases from V and 3 bases from J; bases unmatched to any gene: 6. CDR1 and CDR2 (germline): SNHLY, FYNNEI. The CDR3 covers 15 residues. This CDR3 reads CASRPTGGANEKLFF. Here the CDR3 DNA reads TGTGCCAGCAGACCCACAGGGGGTGCTAATGAAAAACTGTTTTTT.

This clonotype was detected only a few times. The V gene is TRBV10-3, the J gene TRBJ2-5, with a possible D match to TRBD2 (5 bases). Germline V gives CDR1 ENHRY, CDR2 SYGVKD. This CDR3 has 14 amino acids. V lost 3 bases and J lost 5, with 13 bases in between. DNA of the CDR3: TGTGCCATCAGTGAAGGACTCAGCCAGGAGACCCAGTACTTC. It translates to CAISEGLSQETQYF.